The entry that follows covers one T cell receptor beta chain sequence. Germline assignment: CDR1 SNHLY and CDR2 FYNNEI. CDR3 length: 13 amino acids. V lost 11 bases and J lost 1; bases outside the gene matches: 8. The data stem from a study of technical replicates of blood from four donors. Sequenced by immunoSEQ multiplex PCR; TCRdb stores in-frame clones only, minus some. The table records 60,000 or so clones, around nine tenths of them present only once. This sequence was found in a human donor in good health. Some clones in this sample may be carry-over from other donors' samples. This chain links TRBV2 with TRBJ2-7; TRBD2 aligns across 7 bases. The sample consisted of PBMCs. CDR3 in amino acids: CADRAGVSYEQYF. The CDR3 region has the DNA TGTGCCGACCGGGCGGGGGTGTCCTACGAGCAGTACTTC.